This T cell receptor (beta chain) was identified during a study of cytomegalovirus exposure and HLA in healthy donors. The PCR had 60 Vbeta and 13 Jbeta primers. This table comes from immunoSEQ multiplex PCR, and its TCRdb copy is limited to in-frame clones, with some not included. The sample has 130,000 to 150,000 clones, 80% to 90% seen once. This sequence originates from a boy younger than 10 in good health and CMV-seronegative. The sample taken for sequencing was PBMCs.

This chain's CDR3 is CAWGTGGEETQYF. CDR3 DNA: TGTGCCTGGGGGACAGGGGGCGAAGAGACCCAGTACTTC. This sequence joins TRBV30 and TRBJ2-5; 12 nucleotides align to TRBD1. CDR3 length equals 13 residues. Germline assignment: CDR1 GTSNPN and CDR2 SVGIG (reference sequence). V dropped 5 bases and J dropped 3; count of bases not matched to a gene: 1.